A single sample is the source of the 17 T cell receptor beta chains below, sequenced in a study of blood T cell repertoires in COVID-19 (dated by TCRdb to 2018 to 2021). Library preparation employed the immunoSEQ multiplex PCR assay. In its TCRdb copy, this immuneACCESS table keeps in-frame sequences only and misses some clones. Where compared with another copy, unresolved V genes explain less than half of these, and the others have no known cause. This sample has around 340,000 clones in its table, and around nine tenths of those were observed once. Of the sample, 1% is held by the ten largest clones. The sequenced sample consisted of PBMCs or T cells enriched from blood (not recorded which). The receptors come from a young woman who had been exposed to COVID-19.

The CDR3 DNA sequence: TGTGCCAGCGACAGAGCCCAAAATCAGCCCCAGCATTTT. Translated: CASDRAQNQPQHF. The V gene is TRBV2, the J gene TRBJ1-5; perhaps TRBD1 as D (5 bases). V lost 8 bases, J lost 4 bases, and 12 bases lay in between. The V gene's germline CDR1 is SNHLY and CDR2 FYNNEI. CDR3 length: 13 amino acids. The full variable domain, completed using reference TRBV2 and TRBJ1-5, is EPEVTQTPSHQVTQMGQEVILRCVPISNHLYFYWYRQILGQKVEFLVSFYNNEISEKSEIFDDQFSVERPDGSNFTLKIRSTKLEDSAMYFCASDRAQNQPQHFGDGTRLSIL.

Points on this clone: The same CDR3 arises from other DNA sequences in this sample as well. The chain combines TRBV5-1 with TRBJ1-1, with D unresolved. Germline V gene data show CDR1 as SGHRS and CDR2 as YFSETQ. The CDR3 is 13 residues long. Trimming left V 2 bases short and J 1 base short, with 6 bases between. The DNA for the CDR3 is TGCGCCAGCAGCTTCCGGGAGAACACTGAAGCTTTCTTT. It is translated as CASSFRENTEAFF.

The chain is built from TRBV28 and TRBJ1-1, with D perhaps TRBD1 (6 bases). The length of the CDR3 is 12 residues. The germline V gene encodes CDR1 MDHEN and CDR2 SYDVKM. Trimming pared 8 bases from V and 5 bases from J, leaving 12 bases between. The CDR3 nucleotides read TGTGCCAGCGACAGGCAGTTGACTGAAGCTTTCTTT. Translating gives CASDRQLTEAFF.

This clone came up a few times. The rearrangement joins TRBV18 to TRBJ1-1; tentative D call: TRBD1 (5 bases). Looked up from germline, CDR1 is KGHSH and CDR2 is LQKENI. The V end was cut by 6 bases, the J end by 6 bases, with 23 bases between. This CDR3 is built from 16 residues. CDR3 in amino acids: CASSLPPQGGRAEAFF. CDR3 nucleotides: TGTGCCAGCTCGCTTCCTCCCCAGGGAGGACGCGCTGAAGCTTTCTTT.

The chain is built from TRBV7-2 and TRBJ1-4, with D perhaps TRBD1 (5 bases). The CDR3 has 13 amino acids. V was cut by 3 bases and J by 7 bases, with 9 bases left in between. Germline V gene sequence: CDR1 SGHTA, CDR2 FQGNSA. CDR3 nucleotide sequence: TGTGCCAGCAGCTTTTCGGGGGTTGAAAAACTGTTTTTT. Its protein is CASSFSGVEKLFF.

The chain uses TRBV24-1 and TRBJ1-2, with 9 bases that match TRBD1. CDR1 and CDR2 from the germline V gene are KGHDR and SFDVKD. This CDR3 spans 14 amino acids. The ends lost 7 bases at V and 4 bases at J; junction bases unmatched: 6. CDR3 nucleotides: TGTGCCACCAGCCACAGGGGGCTCGGCTATGGCTACACCTTC. Its protein is CATSHRGLGYGYTF.

The chain recombines TRBV5-1 with TRBJ1-6; 8 bases fit TRBD1. Germline assignment: CDR1 SGHRS and CDR2 YFSETQ. J gave up 9 bases and V 2 bases, and 7 bases lay outside the gene matches. The CDR3 consists of 15 residues. CDR3 nucleotide sequence: TGCGCCAGCAGCTTTGGGGACAGGATGGGTTCACCCCTCCACTTT. It codes for CASSFGDRMGSPLHF.

The CDR3: CASRRSYNEQFF. The DNA for the CDR3 is TGTGCCAGCAGGCGCTCCTACAATGAGCAGTTCTTC. J is TRBJ2-1 and V is TRBV27; no firm D call. CDR1 is MNHEY, CDR2 SMNVEV, per germline (reference sequence). Trimming took 6 bases from V and 0 from J, leaving 3 bases between them. This CDR3 is 12 amino acids long.

This chain uses TRBV28 with TRBJ1-2, with 11 bases aligning to TRBD1. CDR3 size: 14 residues. The V gene end was trimmed by 6 bases and the J gene end by 6 bases; junction bases not matched to a gene: 6. Germline CDR1 and CDR2: MDHEN and SYDVKM. The CDR3 loop is CASRLDRGRDGYTF. In nucleotides, the CDR3 is TGTGCCAGCAGGCTGGACAGGGGGCGCGATGGCTACACCTTC.

V and J are TRBV29-1 and TRBJ2-3; the D is unclear. The CDR3 has 13 amino acids. V shed 3 bases and J shed 3 bases, with 10 bases lying between them. Germline V gene sequence: CDR1 SQVTM, CDR2 ANQGSEA. The CDR3 loop reads CSVEVQLTDTQYF. The CDR3 DNA is TGCAGCGTTGAGGTACAGCTTACAGATACGCAGTATTTT.

This chain joins TRBV9 and TRBJ2-7; tentatively, D is TRBD2 (5 bases). The CDR3 is 14 amino acids. Deletions cut 0 bases from V and 2 bases from J, with 9 bases between. The V gene's germline CDR1 is SGDLS and CDR2 YYNGEE. The CDR3, as DNA: TGTGCCAGCAGCGTAGGGACTTGGGCCTACGAGCAGTACTTC. Translating it yields CASSVGTWAYEQYF.

The J gene is TRBJ1-2, the V gene TRBV2; D gene uncertain. Trimming stripped 3 bases from V and 9 bases from J, with 11 bases between. The germline V gene encodes CDR1 SNHLY and CDR2 FYNNEI. The CDR3 covers 12 residues. CDR3 sequence (DNA): TGTGCCAGCAGTGAGTCTACCCTTCGCTACACCTTC. Its translation: CASSESTLRYTF.

The chain couples TRBV27 to TRBJ2-7; tentatively, D is TRBD2 (5 bases). CDR3 size: 15 residues. V was cut by 5 bases and J by 0 bases, with 14 bases left in between. Germline CDR1 is MNHEY and CDR2 is SMNVEV (reference sequence). The DNA of the CDR3 is TGTGCCAGCAGTGTTTCCCGAGGGTCCTCCTACGAGCAGTACTTC. This translates into CASSVSRGSSYEQYF.

V is TRBV28 and J is TRBJ1-3; no clear D. The CDR3 totals 12 residues. Trimming stripped 4 bases from V and 4 bases from J, with 5 bases between. CDR1 is MDHEN, CDR2 SYDVKM, per germline. In DNA, the CDR3 is TGTGCCAGCAGTTCTCAGGGAAACACCATATATTTT. It yields the protein CASSSQGNTIYF.

This chain links TRBV13 with TRBJ1-3; TRBD1 agrees at 8 bases. The J segment lost 2 bases and the V segment lost 4 bases, leaving 4 bases of the junction unmatched. Germline V gene data show CDR1 as PRHDT and CDR2 as FYEKMQ (reference sequence). CDR3 length: 15 residues. The CDR3 reads CASSSLQGAGNTIYF. CDR3 coding DNA: TGTGCCAGCAGCTCCCTACAGGGGGCTGGAAACACCATATATTTT.

The rearrangement links TRBV6-5 to TRBJ2-7; TRBD1 matches 7 bases. The CDR3 runs to 15 residues. V was pared by 6 bases and J by 3 bases, with 11 bases of the junction left unmatched. The V gene's germline CDR1 is MNHEY and CDR2 SVGAGI. CDR3 residues: CASSPNRDSFYEQYF. CDR3 sequence (DNA): TGTGCCAGCAGCCCCAACCGGGACAGTTTCTACGAGCAGTACTTC.

The count of this clone is one. This chain joins TRBV6-5 and TRBJ2-2, with TRBD2 matching over 12 bases. Per the germline V gene, CDR1 is MNHEY and CDR2 is SVGAGI. The CDR3 runs to 14 residues. The ends lost 6 bases at V and 7 bases at J; junction bases unmatched: 3. The CDR3 nucleotides are TGTGCCAGCAGGACTAGCGGGAGTCACGGGGAGCTGTTTTTT. It translates to CASRTSGSHGELFF.